The TCR beta chain described here comes from a study of blood T cells in healthy people across ages. The use of a sample-barcoded 5' primer and a J-beta primer mix characterized a second PCR of about 7 to 12 cycles. MiXCR, run by TCRdb on the 5' RACE reads, gives a single entry per CDR3 protein. Here the sample spans 1.5 million to 2 million distinct CDR3 sequences, 28% being singletons. Study-wide results and limits: Bulk PBMC profiling left naive and antigen-experienced comparisons inconclusive.

The CDR3 contains 16 residues. V gave up 5 bases and J gave up 4 bases; unmatched junction bases: 10. CDR1 is SGHTA and CDR2 is FQGNSA in the germline V gene. On this clonotype: Its antigen is not identified.

The gene calls are TRBV7-2 and TRBJ1-2; TRBD1 agrees at 10 bases. The receptor was derived from a woman aged 25 to 39 in good health. Source material: blood. CDR3: CASSPRTGGSIYGYTF. The CDR3 nucleotides read TGTGCCAGCAGCCCGCGGACAGGGGGATCCATCTATGGCTACACCTTC.